What follows are 16 T cell receptor beta chains derived from one specimen sequenced in a study of radiotherapy plus CTLA-4 blockade in lung cancer. The protocol was immunoSEQ multiplex PCR, while the TCRdb copy is restricted to in-frame clones and leaves out a portion. The sample yields under 50,000 clones, around 85% seen once. Here the sequenced sample was peripheral blood, taken from a patient treated with radiotherapy plus ipilimumab. The receptors here all came from a human donor with non-small cell lung cancer whose response to radiotherapy plus ipilimumab could not be evaluated.

This chain joins TRBV13 and TRBJ1-2; no definite D call. V shed 0 bases and J shed 5 bases, with 4 bases lying between them. The CDR3 consists of 12 residues. Looked up from germline, CDR1 is PRHDT and CDR2 is FYEKMQ (reference sequence). Here the CDR3 reads CASSLGSYGYTF. The CDR3 region has the DNA TGTGCCAGCAGCTTAGGTAGTTATGGCTACACCTTC.

V gene TRBV19 combines with J gene TRBJ1-2; D is possibly TRBD1 (5 bases). In germline, CDR1 is LNHDA, CDR2 SQIVND (reference sequence). The CDR3 totals 13 residues. V was pared by 8 bases and J by 4 bases, with 14 bases between. CDR3 nucleotide sequence: TGTGCCAGTTCACAGGATGGCGGCTATGGCTACACCTTC. It translates to CASSQDGGYGYTF.

The chain is built from TRBV6-5 and TRBJ2-1, with TRBD1 matching 7 bases. Germline CDR1 MNHEY, CDR2 SVGAGI. This CDR3 contains 14 residues. After removal of 2 bases from V and 6 bases from J, the junction contained 4 bases not matched to a gene. CDR3: CASSYGQVSNEQFF. DNA for the CDR3: TGTGCCAGCAGTTACGGACAGGTTAGCAATGAGCAGTTCTTC.

The gene calls are TRBV6-5 and TRBJ1-4; no reliable D call. Germline V gene data show CDR1 as MNHEY and CDR2 as SVGAGI. The CDR3 runs to 12 residues. V was trimmed by 5 bases and J by 8 bases, leaving 9 bases between them. DNA for the CDR3: TGTGCCAGCAGTGATCGGCGGGAAAAACTGTTTTTT. Translated, it gives CASSDRREKLFF.

This clone has just one count. The chain couples TRBV18 to TRBJ2-1; 9 nucleotides match TRBD1. V lost 6 bases, J lost 1 base, and 10 bases stayed unmatched. The CDR3 is made up of 17 amino acids. Germline V lookup: CDR1 KGHSH, CDR2 LQKENI. The CDR3 bases are TGTGCCAGCTCTCTTCAAACCGGGACAGGGTCCTACAATGAGCAGTTCTTC. Amino acid sequence: CASSLQTGTGSYNEQFF.

The rearrangement uses TRBV7-8 and TRBJ2-7, with D possibly being TRBD2 (5 bases). CDR1 and CDR2 (germline): SGHVS, FQNEAQ. CDR3 length: 13 residues. Deletions cut 1 base from V and 3 bases from J, with 7 bases between. The chain's CDR3 is CASSLVAGYEQYF. The CDR3 DNA reads TGTGCCAGCAGCTTAGTTGCGGGCTACGAGCAGTACTTC.

This rearrangement joins TRBV5-1 to TRBJ2-7, with D tentatively TRBD1 (6 bases). This CDR3 spans 15 amino acids. The germline gives CDR1 SGHRS, CDR2 YFSETQ. The V end lost 4 bases, the J end lost 2 bases, and 16 bases lay between the germline ends. This CDR3 is CASSPRQGQPYEQYF. The CDR3 DNA sequence: TGCGCCAGCAGCCCGCGTCAAGGACAGCCCTACGAGCAGTACTTC. The whole variable domain, filled in from reference TRBV5-1 and TRBJ2-7, reads KAGVTQTPRYLIKTRGQQVTLSCSPISGHRSVSWYQQTPGQGLQFLFEYFSETQRNKGNFPGRFSGRQFSNSRSEMNVSTLELGDSALYLCASSPRQGQPYEQYFGPGTRLTVT.

Judged by abundance, this clone is medium-sized. V is TRBV4-2 and J is TRBJ1-2; D gene uncertain. The CDR3 runs 16 residues. V was clipped by 1 base and J by 1 base, with 13 bases between them. Germline CDR1 LGHNA, CDR2 YNFKEQ. The CDR3 DNA reads TGTGCCAGCAGCCAAGGGGAGCGGGGTTTTAACTATGGCTACACCTTC. It codes for CASSQGERGFNYGYTF.

The V call is TRBV4-1, the J call TRBJ1-2; tentatively, D is TRBD1 (5 bases). The V end lost 4 bases, the J end lost 5 bases, and 17 bases lay between the germline ends. Looked up from germline, CDR1 is MGHRA and CDR2 is YSYEKL. This CDR3 comprises 15 residues. As DNA, the CDR3 is TGCGCCAGCAGCCCCCGGCAGGGCGAGATTTATGGCTACACCTTC. The encoded protein is CASSPRQGEIYGYTF.

V is TRBV6-1 and J is TRBJ1-2, with a possible D match to TRBD1 (6 bases). There are 18 residues in the CDR3. Germline V gene lookup returns CDR1 MNHNS and CDR2 SASEGT. V was shortened by 2 bases and J by 0 bases, with 19 bases between the two germline ends. CDR3 protein: CASSEPPRVSGANYGYTF. In nucleotides, the CDR3 is TGTGCCAGCAGTGAACCCCCTCGGGTCTCAGGGGCTAACTATGGCTACACCTTC.

This chain connects TRBV13 to TRBJ2-2, with D perhaps TRBD2 (5 bases). V gave up 0 bases and J gave up 2 bases, with 7 bases separating them. The CDR3 totals 15 residues. The V gene's germline CDR1 is PRHDT and CDR2 FYEKMQ (reference sequence). The CDR3 reads CASSLGRDNTGELFF. CDR3 bases: TGTGCCAGCAGCTTAGGGAGGGATAACACCGGGGAGCTGTTTTTT.

This chain connects TRBV6-5 to TRBJ1-1; TRBD1 is a possible D gene (5 bases). Germline V lookup: CDR1 MNHEY, CDR2 SVGAGI. V was shortened by 6 bases and J by 1 base, with 12 bases between the two germline ends. This CDR3 region has 14 residues. CDR3 region: CASRARVGNTEAFF. CDR3 sequence (DNA): TGTGCCAGCAGGGCCAGGGTAGGGAACACTGAAGCTTTCTTT.

J is TRBJ2-5 and V is TRBV10-3, with 9 bases that match TRBD2. The CDR3 contains 17 residues. The ends lost 0 bases at V and 3 bases at J; junction bases unmatched: 8. Germline lookup yields CDR1 ENHRY and CDR2 SYGVKD. This CDR3 is CAISESRTSGYKETQYF. The CDR3 bases are TGTGCCATCAGTGAGTCGCGTACTAGCGGGTATAAAGAGACCCAGTACTTC.

The J gene is TRBJ1-1, the V gene TRBV6-6, with D unresolved. This CDR3 is built from 12 residues. V was shortened by 4 bases and J by 0 bases, with 3 bases between the two germline ends. Per germline, CDR1 MNHNY and CDR2 SVGAGI (reference sequence). This CDR3 is CASSSMNTEAFF. The CDR3 nucleotides read TGTGCCAGCAGTTCCATGAACACTGAAGCTTTCTTT.

The V call is TRBV7-9, the J call TRBJ1-2, with no clear D. CDR3 length: 12 residues. Trimming took 5 bases from V and 4 from J, leaving 8 bases between them. The germline V gene encodes CDR1 SEHNR and CDR2 FQNEAQ (reference sequence). The CDR3 DNA follows: TGTGCCAGCAGCCGGAGCGGCTATGGCTACACCTTC. This encodes CASSRSGYGYTF.

With respect to this clone: Germline and junction disagree at one end, which may indicate a read error. Here the CDR3 DNA reads TGTGCCAGCAGCCAAGAACTCGGCGGGCCTAGTCTCTTC. Translation gives CASSQELGGPSLF. The rearrangement links TRBV4-2 to TRBJ2-1; weak D call: TRBD2 (5 bases). The V gene's germline CDR1 is LGHNA and CDR2 YNFKEQ. The CDR3 spans 13 residues.